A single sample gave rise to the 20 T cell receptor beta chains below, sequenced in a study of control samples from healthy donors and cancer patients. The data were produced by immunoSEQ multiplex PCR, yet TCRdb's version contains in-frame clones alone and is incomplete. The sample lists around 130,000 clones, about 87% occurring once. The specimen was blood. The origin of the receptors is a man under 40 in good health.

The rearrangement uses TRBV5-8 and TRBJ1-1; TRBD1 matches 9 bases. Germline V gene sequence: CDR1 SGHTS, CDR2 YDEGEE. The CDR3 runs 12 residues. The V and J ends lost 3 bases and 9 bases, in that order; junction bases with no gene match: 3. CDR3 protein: CASSSGTGKAFF. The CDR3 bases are TGTGCCAGCAGCTCCGGGACAGGGAAAGCTTTCTTT.

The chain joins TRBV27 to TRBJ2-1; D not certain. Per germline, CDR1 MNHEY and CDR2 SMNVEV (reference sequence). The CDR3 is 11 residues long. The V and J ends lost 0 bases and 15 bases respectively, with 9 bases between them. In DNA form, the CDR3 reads TGTGCCAGCAGTTTATCCGGGTCCTGGTTCTTC. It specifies CASSLSGSWFF.

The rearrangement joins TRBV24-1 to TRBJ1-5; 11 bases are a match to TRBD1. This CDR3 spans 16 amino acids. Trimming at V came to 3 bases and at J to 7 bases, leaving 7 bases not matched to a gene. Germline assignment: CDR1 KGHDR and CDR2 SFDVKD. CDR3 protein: CATSDRGQGAGQPQHF. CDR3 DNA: TGTGCCACCAGTGATCGTGGACAGGGGGCAGGCCAGCCCCAGCATTTT.

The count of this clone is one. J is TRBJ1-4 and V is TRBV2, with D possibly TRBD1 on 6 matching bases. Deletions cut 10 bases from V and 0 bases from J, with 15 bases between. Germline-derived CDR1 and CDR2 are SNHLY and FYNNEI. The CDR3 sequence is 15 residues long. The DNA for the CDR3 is TGTGCCACCTTAGGGGGGCTTGCAACTAATGAAAAACTGTTTTTT. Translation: CATLGGLATNEKLFF.

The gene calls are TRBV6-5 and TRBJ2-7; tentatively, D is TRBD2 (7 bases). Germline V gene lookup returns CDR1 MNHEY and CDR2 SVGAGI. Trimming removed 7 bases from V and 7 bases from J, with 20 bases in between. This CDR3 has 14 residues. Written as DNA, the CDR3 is TGTGCCAGCATCGAAGGCGGGGGCCCCTTGGAGCAGTACTTC. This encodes CASIEGGGPLEQYF.

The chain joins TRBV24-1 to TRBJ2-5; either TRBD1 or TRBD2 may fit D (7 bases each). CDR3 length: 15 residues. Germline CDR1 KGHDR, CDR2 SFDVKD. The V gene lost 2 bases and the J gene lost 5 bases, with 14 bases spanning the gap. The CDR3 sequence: CATSDWGGGRETQYF. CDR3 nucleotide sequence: TGTGCCACCAGTGATTGGGGAGGGGGCAGGGAGACCCAGTACTTC.

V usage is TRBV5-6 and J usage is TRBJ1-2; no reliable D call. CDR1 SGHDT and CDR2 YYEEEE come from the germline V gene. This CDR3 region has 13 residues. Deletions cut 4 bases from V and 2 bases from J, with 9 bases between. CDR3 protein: CASSRSSNYGYTF. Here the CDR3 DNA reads TGTGCCAGCAGCCGAAGCTCAAACTATGGCTACACCTTC.

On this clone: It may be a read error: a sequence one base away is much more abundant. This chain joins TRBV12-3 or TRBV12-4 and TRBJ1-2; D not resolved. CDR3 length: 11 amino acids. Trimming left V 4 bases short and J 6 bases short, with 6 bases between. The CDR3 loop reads CASSYGDGYTF. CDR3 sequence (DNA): TGTGCCAGCAGTTACGGGGATGGCTACACCTTC.

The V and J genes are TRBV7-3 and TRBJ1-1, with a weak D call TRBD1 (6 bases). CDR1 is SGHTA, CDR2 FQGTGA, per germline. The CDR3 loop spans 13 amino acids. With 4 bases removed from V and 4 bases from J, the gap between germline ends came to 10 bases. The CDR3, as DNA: TGTGCCAGCAGCTCCCAGGGGAGCACTGAAGCTTTCTTT. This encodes CASSSQGSTEAFF.

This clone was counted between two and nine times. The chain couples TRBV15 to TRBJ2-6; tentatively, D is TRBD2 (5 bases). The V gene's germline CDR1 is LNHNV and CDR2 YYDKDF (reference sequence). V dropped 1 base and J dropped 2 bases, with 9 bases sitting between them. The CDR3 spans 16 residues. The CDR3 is CATSRVRGTGANVLTF. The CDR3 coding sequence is TGTGCCACCAGCAGAGTGAGAGGGACTGGGGCCAACGTCCTGACTTTC.

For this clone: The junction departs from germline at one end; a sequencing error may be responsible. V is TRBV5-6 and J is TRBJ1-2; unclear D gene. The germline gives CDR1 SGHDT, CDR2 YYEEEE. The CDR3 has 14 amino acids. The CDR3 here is CASSTRTGYYGYTF. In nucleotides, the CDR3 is TGTGCCAGCAGCACCAGGACGGGGTACTACGGCTACACCTTC.

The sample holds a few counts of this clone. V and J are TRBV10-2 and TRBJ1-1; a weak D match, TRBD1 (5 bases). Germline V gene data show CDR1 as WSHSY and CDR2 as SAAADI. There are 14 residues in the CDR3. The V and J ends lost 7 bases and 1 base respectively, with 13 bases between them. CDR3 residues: CASKAGLENTEAFF. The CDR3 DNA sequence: TGCGCCAGCAAGGCAGGGCTGGAGAACACTGAAGCTTTCTTT.

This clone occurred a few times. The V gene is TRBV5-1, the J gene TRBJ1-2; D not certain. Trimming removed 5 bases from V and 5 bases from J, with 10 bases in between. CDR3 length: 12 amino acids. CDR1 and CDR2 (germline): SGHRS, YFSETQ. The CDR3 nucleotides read TGCGCCAGCAGTCCGACTGAGTATGGCTACACCTTC. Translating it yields CASSPTEYGYTF. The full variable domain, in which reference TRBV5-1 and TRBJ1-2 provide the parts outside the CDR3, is KAGVTQTPRYLIKTRGQQVTLSCSPISGHRSVSWYQQTPGQGLQFLFEYFSETQRNKGNFPGRFSGRQFSNSRSEMNVSTLELGDSALYLCASSPTEYGYTFGSGTRLTVV.

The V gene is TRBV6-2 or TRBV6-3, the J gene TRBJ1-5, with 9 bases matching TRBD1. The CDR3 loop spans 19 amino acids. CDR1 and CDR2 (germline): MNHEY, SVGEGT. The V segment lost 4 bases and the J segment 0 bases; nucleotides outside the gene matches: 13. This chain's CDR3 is CASSWTAGQGLLSNQPQHF. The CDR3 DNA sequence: TGTGCCAGCAGTTGGACTGCGGGACAGGGATTACTTAGCAATCAGCCCCAGCATTTT.

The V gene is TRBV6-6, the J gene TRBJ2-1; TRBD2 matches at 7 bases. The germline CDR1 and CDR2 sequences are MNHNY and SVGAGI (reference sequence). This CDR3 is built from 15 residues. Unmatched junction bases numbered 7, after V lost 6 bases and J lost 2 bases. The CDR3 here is CASSPLAATYNEQFF. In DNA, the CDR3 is TGTGCCAGCAGCCCTCTAGCGGCTACCTACAATGAGCAGTTCTTC.

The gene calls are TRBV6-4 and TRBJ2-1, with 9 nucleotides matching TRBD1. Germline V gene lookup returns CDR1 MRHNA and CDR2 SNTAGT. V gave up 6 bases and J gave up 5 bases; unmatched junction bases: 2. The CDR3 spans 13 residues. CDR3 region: CASRRTGDNEQFF. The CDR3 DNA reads TGTGCCAGCAGAAGGACAGGGGACAATGAGCAGTTCTTC.

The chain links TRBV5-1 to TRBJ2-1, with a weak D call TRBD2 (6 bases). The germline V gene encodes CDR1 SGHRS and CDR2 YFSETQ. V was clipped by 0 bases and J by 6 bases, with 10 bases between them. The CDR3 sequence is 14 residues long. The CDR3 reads CASSLVRGFNEQFF. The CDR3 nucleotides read TGCGCCAGCAGCTTGGTCCGGGGGTTCAATGAGCAGTTCTTC.

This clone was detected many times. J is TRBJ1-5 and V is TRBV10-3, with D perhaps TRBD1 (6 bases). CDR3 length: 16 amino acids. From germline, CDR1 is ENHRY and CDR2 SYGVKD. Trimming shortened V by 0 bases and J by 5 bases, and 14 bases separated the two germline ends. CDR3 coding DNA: TGTGCCATCAGTGAGTCGAGAGGGGGGCGCGATCAGCCCCAGCATTTT. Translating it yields CAISESRGGRDQPQHF.

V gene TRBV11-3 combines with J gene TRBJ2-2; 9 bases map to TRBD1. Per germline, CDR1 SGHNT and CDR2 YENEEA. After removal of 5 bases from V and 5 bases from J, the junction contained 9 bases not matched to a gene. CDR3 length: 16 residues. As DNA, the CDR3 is TGTGCCAGCAGCCCCTCCGGGACAGGGCGTACCGGGGAGCTGTTTTTT. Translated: CASSPSGTGRTGELFF. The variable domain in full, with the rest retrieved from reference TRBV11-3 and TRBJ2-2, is EAGVVQSPRYKIIEKKQPVAFWCNPISGHNTLYWYLQNLGQGPELLIRYENEEAVDDSQLPKDRFSAERLKGVDSTLKIQPAELGDSAVYLCASSPSGTGRTGELFFGEGSRLTVL.

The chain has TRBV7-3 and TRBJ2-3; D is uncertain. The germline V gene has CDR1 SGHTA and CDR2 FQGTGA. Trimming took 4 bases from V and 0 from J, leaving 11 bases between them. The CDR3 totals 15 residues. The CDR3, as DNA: TGTGCCAGCAGCTCCTCGTCCGCTAGCACAGATACGCAGTATTTT. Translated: CASSSSSASTDTQYF.